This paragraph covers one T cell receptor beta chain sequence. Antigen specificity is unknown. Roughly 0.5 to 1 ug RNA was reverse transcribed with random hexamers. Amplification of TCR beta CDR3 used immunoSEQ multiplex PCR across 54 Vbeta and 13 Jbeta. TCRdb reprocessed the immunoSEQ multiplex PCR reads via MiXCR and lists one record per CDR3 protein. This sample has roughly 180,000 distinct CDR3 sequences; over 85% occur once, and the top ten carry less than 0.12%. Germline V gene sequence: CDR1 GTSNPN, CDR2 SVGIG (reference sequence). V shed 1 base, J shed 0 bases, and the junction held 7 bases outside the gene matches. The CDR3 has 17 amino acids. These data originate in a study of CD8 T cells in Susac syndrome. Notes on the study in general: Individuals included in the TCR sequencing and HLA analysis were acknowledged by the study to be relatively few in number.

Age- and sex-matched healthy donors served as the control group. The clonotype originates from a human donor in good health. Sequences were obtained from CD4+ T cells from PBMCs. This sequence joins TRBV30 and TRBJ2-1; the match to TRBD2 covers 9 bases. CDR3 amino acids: CAWSGIGTSYSYNEQFF. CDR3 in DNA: TGTGCCTGGAGTGGGATCGGGACTAGCTACTCCTACAATGAGCAGTTCTTC.